This T cell receptor (beta chain) was identified during a study of cytomegalovirus exposure and HLA in healthy donors. Germline V gene data show CDR1 as MDHEN and CDR2 as SYDVKM. V shed 6 bases and J 7 bases; nucleotides not matched to a gene: 6. The CDR3 runs 14 residues. Study-level findings and limits: Reports described diagnosis of cytomegalovirus status by the classifier as highly specific and sensitive.

Measured with immunoSEQ multiplex PCR; TCRdb has only the in-frame clones, and not every one. The profile shows under 250,000 clones, approximately 78% of them singletons. Concerning this clone: The antigen remains unidentified.

The sample taken for sequencing was PBMCs. The chain carries TRBV28 and TRBJ2-2, with 9 positions matching TRBD1. This TCR was sampled from a woman in her thirties in good health and CMV-seronegative. The CDR3 nucleotides read TGTGCCAGCAGCTGGACAGGGGATTTCGGGGAGCTGTTTTTT. Its translation: CASSWTGDFGELFF. Full variable domain (rest looked up from reference TRBV28 and TRBJ2-2): DVKVTQSSRYLVKRTGEKVFLECVQDMDHENMFWYRQDPGLGLRLIYFSYDVKMKEKGDIPEGYSVSREKKERFSLILESASTNQTSMYLCASSWTGDFGELFFGEGSRLTVL.